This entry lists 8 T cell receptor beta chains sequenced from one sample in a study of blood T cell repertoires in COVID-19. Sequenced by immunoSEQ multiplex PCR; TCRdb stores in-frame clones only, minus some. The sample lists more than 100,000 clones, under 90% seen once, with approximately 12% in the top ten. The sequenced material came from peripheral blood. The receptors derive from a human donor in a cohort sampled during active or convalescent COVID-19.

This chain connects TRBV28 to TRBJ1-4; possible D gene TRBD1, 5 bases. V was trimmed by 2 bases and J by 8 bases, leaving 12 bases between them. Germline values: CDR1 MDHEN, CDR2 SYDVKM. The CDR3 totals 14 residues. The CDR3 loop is CASSLGPGQEKLFF. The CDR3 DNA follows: TGTGCCAGCAGTTTAGGTCCAGGGCAAGAAAAACTGTTTTTT. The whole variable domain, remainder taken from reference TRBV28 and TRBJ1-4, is DVKVTQSSRYLVKRTGEKVFLECVQDMDHENMFWYRQDPGLGLRLIYFSYDVKMKEKGDIPEGYSVSREKKERFSLILESASTNQTSMYLCASSLGPGQEKLFFGSGTQLSVL.

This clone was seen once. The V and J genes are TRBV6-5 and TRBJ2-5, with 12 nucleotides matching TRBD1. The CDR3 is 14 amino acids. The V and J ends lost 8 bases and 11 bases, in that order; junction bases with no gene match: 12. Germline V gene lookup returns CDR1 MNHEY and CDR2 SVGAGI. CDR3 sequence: CASSWDRGHLKQYF. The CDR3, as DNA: TGTGCCAGCTCCTGGGACAGGGGGCATCTAAAACAGTACTTC.

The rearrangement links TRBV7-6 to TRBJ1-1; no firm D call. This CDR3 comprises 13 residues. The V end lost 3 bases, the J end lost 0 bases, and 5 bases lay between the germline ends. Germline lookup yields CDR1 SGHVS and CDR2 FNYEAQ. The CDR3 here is CASSFNMNTEAFF. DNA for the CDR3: TGTGCCAGCAGCTTCAACATGAACACTGAAGCTTTCTTT.

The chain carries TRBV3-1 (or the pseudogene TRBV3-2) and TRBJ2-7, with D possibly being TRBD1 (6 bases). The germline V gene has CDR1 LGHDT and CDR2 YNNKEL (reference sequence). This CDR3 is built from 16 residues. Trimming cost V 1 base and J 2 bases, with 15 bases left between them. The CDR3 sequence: CASSQVPGTTPYEQYF. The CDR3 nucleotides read TGTGCCAGCAGCCAAGTTCCCGGGACAACACCCTACGAGCAGTACTTC.

CDR3 residues: CASSPRPPLDRANEKLFF. The CDR3 DNA reads TGTGCCAGCTCACCACGGCCGCCCCTAGACAGGGCAAATGAAAAACTGTTTTTT. The rearrangement uses TRBV18 and TRBJ1-4; 7 bases agree with TRBD1. V shed 1 base, J shed 5 bases, and the junction held 13 bases outside the gene matches. The CDR3 consists of 18 residues. Germline V gene sequence: CDR1 KGHSH, CDR2 LQKENI. The full variable domain, rest sourced from reference TRBV18 and TRBJ1-4, is NAGVMQNPRHLVRRRGQEARLRCSPMKGHSHVYWYRQLPEEGLKFMVYLQKENIIDESGMPKERFSAEFPKEGPSILRIQQVVRGDSAAYFCASSPRPPLDRANEKLFFGSGTQLSVL.

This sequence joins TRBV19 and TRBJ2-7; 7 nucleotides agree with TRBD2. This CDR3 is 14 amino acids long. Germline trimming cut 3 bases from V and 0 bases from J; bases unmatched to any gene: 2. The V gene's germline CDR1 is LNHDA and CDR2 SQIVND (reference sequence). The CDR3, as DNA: TGTGCCAGTAGTATTCCGGGGGGCTCCTACGAGCAGTACTTC. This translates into CASSIPGGSYEQYF. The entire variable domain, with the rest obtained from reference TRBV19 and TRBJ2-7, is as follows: DGGITQSPKYLFRKEGQNVTLSCEQNLNHDAMYWYRQDPGQGLRLIYYSQIVNDFQKGDIAEGYSVSREKKESFPLTVTSAQKNPTAFYLCASSIPGGSYEQYFGPGTRLTVT.

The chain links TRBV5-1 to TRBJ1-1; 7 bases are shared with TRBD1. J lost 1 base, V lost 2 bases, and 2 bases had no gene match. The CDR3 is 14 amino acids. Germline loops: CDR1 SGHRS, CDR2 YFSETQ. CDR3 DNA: TGCGCCAGCAGCTTCAACAGGGGGAACACTGAAGCTTTCTTT. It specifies CASSFNRGNTEAFF.

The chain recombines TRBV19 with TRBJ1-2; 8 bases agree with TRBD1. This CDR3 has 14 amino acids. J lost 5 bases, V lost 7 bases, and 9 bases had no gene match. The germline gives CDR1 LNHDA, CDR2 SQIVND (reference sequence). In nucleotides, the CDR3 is TGTGCCAGTATCCCCATGACAGGGGTTTATGGCTACACCTTC. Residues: CASIPMTGVYGYTF.